One sample yielded the 6 T cell receptor beta chains listed below, sequenced in a study of cytomegalovirus exposure and HLA in healthy donors. The PCR made use of 60 Vbeta and 13 Jbeta primers. TCRdb's table, derived via immunoSEQ multiplex PCR, lists solely in-frame clones and lacks some. The sample lists around 100,000 clones, roughly 79% seen once, with 3.5% to 5% in the top ten. The material sequenced was PBMCs. The receptor source for this set is a man aged 35-49 years in good health and CMV-seronegative.

The CDR3 coding sequence is TGTGCCAGCAGCCCAACTAATCCTTCCACAGATACGCAGTATTTT. Residues: CASSPTNPSTDTQYF. This rearrangement joins TRBV7-9 to TRBJ2-3; D gene ambiguous. CDR3 length equals 15 residues. Germline CDR1 SEHNR, CDR2 FQNEAQ (reference sequence). Trimming removed 5 bases from V and 2 bases from J, with 14 bases in between.

CDR3 amino acids: CASSPRTSGGARVVETQYF. The CDR3 region has the DNA TGTGCCAGCAGCCCCCGGACTAGCGGGGGGGCAAGGGTAGTAGAGACCCAGTACTTC. The chain recombines TRBV7-9 with TRBJ2-5; 15 bases are shared with TRBD2. With 5 bases clipped from V and 4 bases from J, the junction kept 14 bases outside the gene matches. The V gene's germline CDR1 is SEHNR and CDR2 FQNEAQ (reference sequence). The CDR3 has 19 amino acids.

The chain joins TRBV4-2 to TRBJ1-5; D uncertain. This CDR3 comprises 14 residues. Germline V gene lookup returns CDR1 LGHNA and CDR2 YNFKEQ. V lost 7 bases and J lost 0, with 10 bases in between. CDR3 sequence reads: CASTLTGSNQPQHF. The CDR3, as DNA: TGTGCCAGCACCTTAACGGGTAGCAATCAGCCCCAGCATTTT.

The table lists this clone with a few counts. The rearrangement links TRBV19 to TRBJ1-5; D may be TRBD1 (6 bases). V was cut by 6 bases and J by 1 base, with 10 bases left in between. From germline, CDR1 is LNHDA and CDR2 SQIVND (reference sequence). The CDR3 covers 14 residues. As DNA, the CDR3 is TGTGCCAGTAGACGGACAGTGAGCAATCAGCCCCAGCATTTT. Translation gives CASRRTVSNQPQHF.

The chain has TRBV7-2 and TRBJ2-3; D might be TRBD2 (7 bases). CDR3 length: 15 residues. V was clipped by 1 base and J by 5 bases, with 13 bases between them. CDR1 and CDR2 (germline): SGHTA, FQGNSA. In DNA, the CDR3 is TGTGCCAGCAGCTTAGTTGCGGGGGCGGGAGATACGCAGTATTTT. It specifies CASSLVAGAGDTQYF.

The genes are TRBV14 and TRBJ2-5; tentatively, D is TRBD1 (6 bases). V lost 0 bases, J lost 0 bases, and 20 bases lay in between. The CDR3 is 19 residues long. Germline loops: CDR1 SGHDN, CDR2 FVKESK. This chain's CDR3 is CASSQEGTLSPSYQETQYF. CDR3 in DNA: TGTGCCAGCAGCCAAGAGGGGACATTATCCCCTTCGTACCAAGAGACCCAGTACTTC.